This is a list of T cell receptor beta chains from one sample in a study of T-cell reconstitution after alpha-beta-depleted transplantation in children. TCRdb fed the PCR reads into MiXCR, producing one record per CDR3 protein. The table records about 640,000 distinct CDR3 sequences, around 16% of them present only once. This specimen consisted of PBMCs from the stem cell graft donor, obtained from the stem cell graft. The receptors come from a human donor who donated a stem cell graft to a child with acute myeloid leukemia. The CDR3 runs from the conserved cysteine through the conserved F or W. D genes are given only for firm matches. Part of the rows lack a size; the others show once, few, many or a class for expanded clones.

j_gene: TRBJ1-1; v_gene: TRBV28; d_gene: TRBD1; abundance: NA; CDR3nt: TGTGCCAGCAGTTTCGGGACCGGGACAGGGCGAGCTGAAGCTTTCTTT; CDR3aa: CASSFGTGTGRAEAFF
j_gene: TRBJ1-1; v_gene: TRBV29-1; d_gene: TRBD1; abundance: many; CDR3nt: TGCAGCGTTAGGACAGGGGCGGGTGAAGCTTTCTTT; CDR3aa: CSVRTGAGEAFF
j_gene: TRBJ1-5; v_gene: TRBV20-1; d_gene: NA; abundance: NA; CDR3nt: TGCTGTGCTAGAGATCGGTTGGGGGGAAGGGGTCAGCCCCAGCATTTT; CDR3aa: CCARDRLGGRGQPQHF
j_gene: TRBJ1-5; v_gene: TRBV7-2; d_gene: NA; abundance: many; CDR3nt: TGTGCCAGCAGCTTAGCTGGGGGGGACCAGCCCCAGCATTTT; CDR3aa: CASSLAGGDQPQHF
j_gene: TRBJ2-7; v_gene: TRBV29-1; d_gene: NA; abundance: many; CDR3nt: TGCAGCGTTGGACGGACAGACTCCTACGAGCAGTACTTC; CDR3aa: CSVGRTDSYEQYF
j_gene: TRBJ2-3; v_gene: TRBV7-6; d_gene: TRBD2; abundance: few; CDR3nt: TGTGCCAGCAGCTCATCCCCTAGCGGGGGGGCAGATACGCAGTATTTT; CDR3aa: CASSSSPSGGADTQYF
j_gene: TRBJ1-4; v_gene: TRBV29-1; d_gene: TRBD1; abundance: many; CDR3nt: TGCAGCGTAGGGGGCCATGAAAAACTGTTTTTT; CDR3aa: CSVGGHEKLFF
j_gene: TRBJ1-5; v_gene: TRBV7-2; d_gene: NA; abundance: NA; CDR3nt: TGTGCCAGCAGGATATATAGCAATCAGCCCCAGCATTTT; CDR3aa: CASRIYSNQPQHF
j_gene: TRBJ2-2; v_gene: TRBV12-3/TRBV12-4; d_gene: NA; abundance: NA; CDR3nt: TGTGCCAGCAGCTGGACAGAGGAGAACACCGGGGAGCTGTTTTTT; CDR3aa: CASSWTEENTGELFF
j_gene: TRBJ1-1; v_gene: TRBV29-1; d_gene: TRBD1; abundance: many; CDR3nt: TGCAGCGTTGAAGGGGACAGGGGAGACACTGAAGCTTTCTTT; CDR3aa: CSVEGDRGDTEAFF
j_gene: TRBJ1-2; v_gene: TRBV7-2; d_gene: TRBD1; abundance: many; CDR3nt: TGTGCCAGCAGCCCCGGGACAGGGGAAAATAGTGGCTACACCTTC; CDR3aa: CASSPGTGENSGYTF
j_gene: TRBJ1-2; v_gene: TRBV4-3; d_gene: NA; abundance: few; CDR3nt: TGCGCCAGCAGCCGCCGGCAGGGGAAAGGCCATGGCTACACCTTC; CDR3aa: CASSRRQGKGHGYTF
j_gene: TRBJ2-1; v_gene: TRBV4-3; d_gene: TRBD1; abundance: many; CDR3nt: TGCGCCAGCACCTCAGGGACAGGTGAAAACAATGAGCAGTTCTTC; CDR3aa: CASTSGTGENNEQFF
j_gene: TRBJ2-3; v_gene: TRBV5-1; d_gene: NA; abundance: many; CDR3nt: TGCGCCAGCAGCTTGGCGACAGGCCGCACAGATACGCAGTATTTT; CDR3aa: CASSLATGRTDTQYF
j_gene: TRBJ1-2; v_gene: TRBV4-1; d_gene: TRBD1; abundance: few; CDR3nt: TGCGCCAGCAGCCAAGAGGGACAGGGGGCGCGTGGCTACACCTTC; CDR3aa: CASSQEGQGARGYTF
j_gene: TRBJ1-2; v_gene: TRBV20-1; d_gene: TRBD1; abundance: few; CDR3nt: TGCAGTGCGTATCGGACAGGGGTACAGGGCTATGGCTACACCTTC; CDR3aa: CSAYRTGVQGYGYTF
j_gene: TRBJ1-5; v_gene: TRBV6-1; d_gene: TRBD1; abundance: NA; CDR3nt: TGTGCCAGCAGTAGGGTACAGGGGGGGAATCAGCCCCAGCATTTT; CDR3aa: CASSRVQGGNQPQHF
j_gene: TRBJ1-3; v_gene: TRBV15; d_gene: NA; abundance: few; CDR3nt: TGTGCCACCAGCAGTCCATACTCTGGAAACACCATATATTTT; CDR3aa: CATSSPYSGNTIYF
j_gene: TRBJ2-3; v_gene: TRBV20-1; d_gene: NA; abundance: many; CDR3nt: TGCAGTGCTGCACGGACAGATACGCAGTATTTT; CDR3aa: CSAARTDTQYF
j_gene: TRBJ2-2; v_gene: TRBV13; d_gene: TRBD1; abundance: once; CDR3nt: TGTGCCAGCAGCTTAGGCCTGACAGGGGGAACCGGGGAGCTGTTTTTT; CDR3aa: CASSLGLTGGTGELFF
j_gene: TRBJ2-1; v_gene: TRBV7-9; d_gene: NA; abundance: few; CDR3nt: TGTGCCAGCAGCTTAGTTGAGTCAGGCGCAAGGAATGAGCAGTTCTTC; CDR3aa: CASSLVESGARNEQFF
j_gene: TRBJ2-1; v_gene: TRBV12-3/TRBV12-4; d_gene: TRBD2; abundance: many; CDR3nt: TGTGCCAGCAGTTTGGGTCCTCGACTGCGGGAGCCTTACAATGAGCAGTTCTTC; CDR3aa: CASSLGPRLREPYNEQFF
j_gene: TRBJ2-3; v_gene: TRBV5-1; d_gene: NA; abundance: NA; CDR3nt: TGCGCCAGCAGCTTGCAGGCCAGGGCTAGCACAGATACGCAGTATTTT; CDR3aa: CASSLQARASTDTQYF
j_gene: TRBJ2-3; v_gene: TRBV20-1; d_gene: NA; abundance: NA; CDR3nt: TGCAGTGCTACGTTCTTGGGGGCGAGGGACCCAGATACGCAGTATTTT; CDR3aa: CSATFLGARDPDTQYF
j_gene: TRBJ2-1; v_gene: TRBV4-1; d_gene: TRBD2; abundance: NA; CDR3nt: TGCGCCAGCAGCCAGTCTCGGGGGGGCCTTTACAATGAGCAGTTCTTC; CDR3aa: CASSQSRGGLYNEQFF
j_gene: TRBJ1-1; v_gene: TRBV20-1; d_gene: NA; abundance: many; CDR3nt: TGCAGTGCTGGTTACACTGAAGCTTTCTTT; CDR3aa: CSAGYTEAFF
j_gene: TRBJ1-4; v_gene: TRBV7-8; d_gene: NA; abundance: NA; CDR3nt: TGTGCCAGCAGCTTAAGGTCGGTCGGCCTTAATGAAAAACTGTTTTTT; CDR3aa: CASSLRSVGLNEKLFF
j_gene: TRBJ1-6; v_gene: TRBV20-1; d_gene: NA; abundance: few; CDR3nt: TGCAGTGCTATCGGGGCCCGCCGTTCACCCCTCCACTTT; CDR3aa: CSAIGARRSPLHF
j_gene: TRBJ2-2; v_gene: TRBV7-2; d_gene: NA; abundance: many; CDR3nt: TGTGCCAGCAGCTTAGCCGGGACGCAGAACACCGGGGAGCTGTTTTTT; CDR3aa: CASSLAGTQNTGELFF
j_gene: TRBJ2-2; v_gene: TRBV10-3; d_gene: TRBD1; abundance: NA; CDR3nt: TGTGCCATCAGTTTTACAGGGGTCCCGAACACCGGGGAGCTGTTTTTT; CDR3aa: CAISFTGVPNTGELFF
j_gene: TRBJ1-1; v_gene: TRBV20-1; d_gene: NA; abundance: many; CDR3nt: TGCAGTGCTAGGGGAGACTCCAGGTGGGGGTTGAACACTGAAGCTTTCTTT; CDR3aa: CSARGDSRWGLNTEAFF
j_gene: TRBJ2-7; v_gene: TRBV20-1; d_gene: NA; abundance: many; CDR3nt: TGCAGTGCTAGTGCCGGCCGACTCTCCGAGCAGTACTTC; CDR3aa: CSASAGRLSEQYF
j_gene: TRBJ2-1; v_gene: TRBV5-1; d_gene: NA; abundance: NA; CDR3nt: TGCGCCAGCAGACGACAAGGCCGGCTCAATGAGCAGTTCTTC; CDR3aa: CASRRQGRLNEQFF
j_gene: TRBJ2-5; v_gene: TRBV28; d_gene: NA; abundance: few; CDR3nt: TGTGCCAGCAGCTACGTGGGCATTCAAGAGACCCAGTACTTC; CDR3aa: CASSYVGIQETQYF
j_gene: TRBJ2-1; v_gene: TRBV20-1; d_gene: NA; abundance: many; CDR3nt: TGCAGTGCTATAGGTAATGAGCAGTTCTTC; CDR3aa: CSAIGNEQFF
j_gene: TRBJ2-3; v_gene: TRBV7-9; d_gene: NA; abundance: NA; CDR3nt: TGTGCCAGCAGCCCGAGGGGGGACCCTAGCACAGATACGCAGTATTTT; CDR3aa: CASSPRGDPSTDTQYF
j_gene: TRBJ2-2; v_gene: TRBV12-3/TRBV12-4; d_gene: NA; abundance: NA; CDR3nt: TGTGCCAGCAGACCCGGAGGGGGCTACACCGGGGAGCTGTTTTTT; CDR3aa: CASRPGGGYTGELFF
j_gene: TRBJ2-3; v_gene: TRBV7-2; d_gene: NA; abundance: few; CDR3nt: TGTGCCAGCAGCCTACAGACAGGTGTCACAGATACGCAGTATTTT; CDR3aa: CASSLQTGVTDTQYF
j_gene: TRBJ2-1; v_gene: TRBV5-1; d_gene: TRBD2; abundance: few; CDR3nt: TGCGCCAGCAGCTCGTACCGTAGCGGGGGGGCCGGAAATGAGCAGTTCTTC; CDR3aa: CASSSYRSGGAGNEQFF
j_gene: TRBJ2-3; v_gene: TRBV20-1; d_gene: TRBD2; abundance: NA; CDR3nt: TGCAGTGCTTTCCAACTAGCGGGGACCCTAGATACGCAGTATTTT; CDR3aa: CSAFQLAGTLDTQYF
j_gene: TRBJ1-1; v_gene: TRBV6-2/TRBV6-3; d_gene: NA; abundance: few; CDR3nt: TGTGCCAGCAGGCGAATAGACACTGAAGCTTTCTTT; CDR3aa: CASRRIDTEAFF
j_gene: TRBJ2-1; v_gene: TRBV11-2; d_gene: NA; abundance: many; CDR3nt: TGTGCCAGCAGCTTAGATTTTCGGGGCTTACAGTTCTTC; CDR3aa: CASSLDFRGLQFF
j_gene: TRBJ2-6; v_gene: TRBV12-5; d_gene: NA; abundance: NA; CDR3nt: TGTGCTAGTGATCTCCTCTCGGGGGCCAACGTCCTGACTTTC; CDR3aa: CASDLLSGANVLTF
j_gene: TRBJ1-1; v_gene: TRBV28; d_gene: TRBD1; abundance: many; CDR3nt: TGTGCCACCTCCTTACCCAGGGGGCGAACTGAAGCTTTCTTT; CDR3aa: CATSLPRGRTEAFF